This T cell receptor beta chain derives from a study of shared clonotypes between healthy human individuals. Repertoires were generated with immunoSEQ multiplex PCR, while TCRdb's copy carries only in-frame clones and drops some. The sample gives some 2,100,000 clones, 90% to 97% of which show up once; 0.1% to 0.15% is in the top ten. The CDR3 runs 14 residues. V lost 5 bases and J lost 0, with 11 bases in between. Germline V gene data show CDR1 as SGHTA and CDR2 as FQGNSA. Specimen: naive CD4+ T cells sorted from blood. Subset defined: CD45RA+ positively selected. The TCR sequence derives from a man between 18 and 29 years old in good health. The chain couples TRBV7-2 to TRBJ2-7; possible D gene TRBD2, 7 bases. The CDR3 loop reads CASSIGGVSYEQYF. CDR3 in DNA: TGTGCCAGCAGCATAGGGGGGGTCTCCTACGAGCAGTACTTC.